Listed here are 21 T cell receptor beta chains from one sample, sequenced in a study of T cell repertoires in cytomegalovirus infection. Their target antigens are unknown. TCRdb re-derived calls from the reads in MiXCR, one entry per CDR3 protein. The sample lists about 220,000 distinct CDR3 sequences, about 40% occurring once. The specimen comprised CD8+ T cells from cultured PBMCs, sampled from culture after CMV antigen stimulation. Every receptor here comes from a human donor in good health (CMV status not recorded). Some clones in this sample may be carry-over from other donors' samples.

This clonotype was seen at least ten times. The chain has TRBV7-8 and TRBJ2-4, with 10 positions matching TRBD1. The germline V gene has CDR1 SGHVS and CDR2 FQNEAQ. The trim removed 6 bases at V and 7 bases at J, leaving 3 bases unmatched. The CDR3 has 13 amino acids. CDR3 sequence: CASSRQGANIQYF. CDR3 coding DNA: TGTGCCAGCAGTAGACAGGGGGCCAACATTCAGTACTTC.

The rearrangement links TRBV12-5 to TRBJ2-1, with a tentative D call TRBD1 (5 bases). The CDR3 covers 17 residues. The V end was cut by 2 bases, the J end by 6 bases, with 20 bases between. The germline gives CDR1 LGHNT, CDR2 FRNRAP. The CDR3 here is CASGLLIRDGVTNEQFF. The CDR3 coding sequence is TGTGCTAGTGGTTTGCTCATCAGGGATGGGGTTACCAATGAGCAGTTCTTC.

This rearrangement joins TRBV7-8 to TRBJ2-3; a possible D gene is TRBD1 (6 bases). This CDR3 has 15 residues. Germline V CDR1 and CDR2: SGHVS, FQNEAQ. With 2 bases removed from V and 3 bases from J, the gap between germline ends came to 12 bases. The CDR3 DNA reads as TGTGCCAGCAGCTTACACAGGGTTCGGACAGATACGCAGTATTTT. Translating gives CASSLHRVRTDTQYF.

This clonotype was recorded a few times. This rearrangement joins TRBV19 to TRBJ2-4; D is possibly TRBD1 or TRBD2 (5 bases each). CDR3 size: 11 residues. Germline V gene sequence: CDR1 LNHDA, CDR2 SQIVND (reference sequence). Trimming cost V 7 bases and J 9 bases, with 10 bases left between them. The CDR3 coding sequence is TGTGCCAGTACCGGGGACGGCATTCAGTACTTC. Protein: CASTGDGIQYF.

The J gene is TRBJ2-2, the V gene TRBV27; D not certain. The CDR3 sequence is 12 residues long. The germline V gene encodes CDR1 MNHEY and CDR2 SMNVEV (reference sequence). The V and J ends lost 6 bases and 8 bases respectively, with 10 bases between them. The CDR3 loop is CASSGVGGELFF. CDR3 DNA: TGTGCCAGCAGCGGAGTAGGGGGGGAGCTGTTTTTT.

The chain uses TRBV6-5 and TRBJ2-3, with D perhaps TRBD2 (5 bases). CDR1 is MNHEY and CDR2 is SVGAGI in the germline V gene. CDR3 length: 15 amino acids. Trimming shortened V by 1 base and J by 1 base, and 9 bases separated the two germline ends. CDR3: CASSYWHSGTDTQYF. CDR3 in DNA: TGTGCCAGCAGTTACTGGCATAGCGGCACAGATACGCAGTATTTT.

This chain uses TRBV7-9 with TRBJ1-2, with D possibly matching TRBD1 (6 bases). Trimming took off 2 bases at V and 7 bases at J, with 14 bases between the two ends. Germline CDR1 SEHNR, CDR2 FQNEAQ (reference sequence). This CDR3 comprises 14 residues. CDR3 bases: TGTGCCAGCAGCTTACAGGGGCCAGCTGCTGGCTACACCTTC. It encodes CASSLQGPAAGYTF.

This clonotype occurred a few times. The V and J genes are TRBV11-1 and TRBJ1-1; TRBD1 matches at 8 bases. The CDR3 consists of 15 residues. The V gene's germline CDR1 is SGHAT and CDR2 FQDESV (reference sequence). Losses at the gene ends were 6 bases for V and 3 bases for J; bases not matched to a gene: 9. The CDR3 is CASSESGGFDTEAFF. CDR3 coding DNA: TGTGCCAGCAGTGAGTCAGGGGGCTTCGACACTGAAGCTTTCTTT. Full variable domain (rest looked up from reference TRBV11-1 and TRBJ1-1): EAEVAQSPRYKITEKSQAVAFWCDPISGHATLYWYRQILGQGPELLVQFQDESVVDDSQLPKDRFSAERLKGVDSTLKIQPAELGDSAMYLCASSESGGFDTEAFFGQGTRLTVV.

The chain couples TRBV7-6 to TRBJ2-7; the D call may be TRBD1 or TRBD2 (6 bases each). The CDR3 has 14 amino acids. Trimming pared 5 bases from V and 2 bases from J, leaving 13 bases between. CDR1 is SGHVS and CDR2 is FNYEAQ in the germline V gene. The CDR3 protein is CASSPEGGTYEQYF. CDR3 bases: TGTGCCAGCAGCCCCGAAGGGGGGACCTACGAGCAGTACTTC.

This clonotype showed up just a few times. V gene TRBV4-1 combines with J gene TRBJ1-1; D possibly corresponds to TRBD1 (5 bases). V lost 0 bases and J lost 0, with 17 bases in between. CDR3 length equals 18 residues. Germline V gives CDR1 MGHRA, CDR2 YSYEKL. The CDR3 region is CASSQDGVLGRMNTEAFF. CDR3 bases: TGCGCCAGCAGCCAAGATGGGGTCCTGGGACGGATGAACACTGAAGCTTTCTTT.

This clonotype has a handful of counts. The chain employs TRBV12-3 or TRBV12-4 and TRBJ2-2; 11 positions match TRBD2. CDR3 length: 17 amino acids. After removal of 6 bases from V and 2 bases from J, the junction contained 8 bases not matched to a gene. DNA of the CDR3: TGTGCCAGCAGACCGCTAGCGGGAGGAATTAACACCGGGGAGCTGTTTTTT. Residues: CASRPLAGGINTGELFF.

A few counts support this clonotype. The gene calls are TRBV27 and TRBJ1-6, with 10 bases that match TRBD1. The junction had 11 bases not matched to a gene; V was cut back by 4 bases and J by 8 bases. The CDR3 is made up of 17 amino acids. In germline, CDR1 is MNHEY, CDR2 SMNVEV (reference sequence). As DNA, the CDR3 is TGTGCCAGCAGTTCCTCCCCTTTGGACAGGGGGTATTCACCCCTCCACTTT. Its protein is CASSSSPLDRGYSPLHF.

J is TRBJ1-3 and V is TRBV7-3; a weak D match, TRBD1 (6 bases). The V end was cut by 2 bases, the J end by 0 bases, with 11 bases between. This CDR3 contains 16 residues. Germline CDR1 is SGHTA and CDR2 is FQGTGA. The CDR3: CASSLLDRSSGNTIYF. The DNA of the CDR3 is TGTGCCAGCAGCTTACTCGACAGGAGCTCTGGAAACACCATATATTTT.

This clonotype showed up just a few times. CDR3 sequence (DNA): TGTGCCAGCAGTCTGGACTGGTACAATGAGCAGTTCTTC. Translated: CASSLDWYNEQFF. The V call is TRBV27, the J call TRBJ2-1, with D perhaps TRBD2 (5 bases). This CDR3 has 13 amino acids. Looked up from germline, CDR1 is MNHEY and CDR2 is SMNVEV (reference sequence). Between the trimmed V and J ends, which lost 5 bases and 4 bases, there was a span of 9 bases.

This clonotype was seen once. The chain carries TRBV6-1 and TRBJ2-7, with 9 nucleotides matching TRBD1. Germline CDR1 is MNHNS and CDR2 is SASEGT. CDR3 length: 11 residues. The ends lost 7 bases at V and 6 bases at J; junction bases unmatched: 1. CDR3 DNA sequence: TGTGCCAGCATACAGGGGGCCGAGCAGTACTTC. This codes for CASIQGAEQYF.

In this sample, this clonotype turned up many times. The rearrangement links TRBV7-2 to TRBJ2-5; tentative D call: TRBD2 (5 bases). Deletions cut 0 bases from V and 2 bases from J, with 7 bases between. CDR1 SGHTA and CDR2 FQGNSA come from the germline V gene. The CDR3 sequence is 14 residues long. The CDR3 sequence: CASSLARVQETQYF. For the CDR3, the DNA is TGTGCCAGCAGCTTAGCGAGGGTTCAAGAGACCCAGTACTTC.

The chain carries TRBV7-9 and TRBJ2-7; D assignment may be TRBD1 or TRBD2 (5 bases each). This CDR3 spans 15 amino acids. From germline, CDR1 is SEHNR and CDR2 FQNEAQ (reference sequence). V was pared by 4 bases and J by 3 bases, with 16 bases between. The CDR3 reads CASSSSEGTRYEQYF. CDR3 bases: TGTGCCAGCAGCTCTAGTGAGGGGACGCGCTACGAGCAGTACTTC.

J is TRBJ2-7 and V is TRBV2, with D maybe TRBD1 (5 bases). Germline CDR1 reads SNHLY; CDR2 reads FYNNEI. This CDR3 is 13 amino acids long. Trimming cost V 8 bases and J 2 bases, with 13 bases left between them. CDR3 nucleotide sequence: TGTGCCAGCCAGGACACCCAGGCCTACGAGCAGTACTTC. Translation: CASQDTQAYEQYF.

V is TRBV7-6 and J is TRBJ1-1, with a weak D call TRBD1 (6 bases). Germline values: CDR1 SGHVS, CDR2 FNYEAQ. Trimming cost V 5 bases and J 1 base, with 14 bases left between them. The CDR3 has 15 residues. The CDR3 nucleotides are TGTGCCAGCAGCGCCTCACAGGGCCCGAACACTGAAGCTTTCTTT. Its translation: CASSASQGPNTEAFF.

The chain is built from TRBV20-1 and TRBJ2-3, with 11 nucleotides matching TRBD2. CDR3 length equals 15 residues. Germline V gives CDR1 DFQATT, CDR2 SNEGSKA (reference sequence). V was clipped by 0 bases and J by 3 bases; unmatched bases: 2. The CDR3, as DNA: TGCAGTGCTAGAGAGGTAGCGGGGGGGACAGATACGCAGTATTTT. This gives the protein CSAREVAGGTDTQYF.

The V call is TRBV7-9, the J call TRBJ2-5, with 12 bases that match TRBD1. This CDR3 region has 16 residues. The germline gives CDR1 SEHNR, CDR2 FQNEAQ (reference sequence). The V and J ends lost 5 bases and 5 bases, in that order; junction bases with no gene match: 9. CDR3 nucleotide sequence: TGTGCCAGCAGCCCGCCCCGGGACAGGGGGCAGGAGACCCAGTACTTC. As protein: CASSPPRDRGQETQYF.